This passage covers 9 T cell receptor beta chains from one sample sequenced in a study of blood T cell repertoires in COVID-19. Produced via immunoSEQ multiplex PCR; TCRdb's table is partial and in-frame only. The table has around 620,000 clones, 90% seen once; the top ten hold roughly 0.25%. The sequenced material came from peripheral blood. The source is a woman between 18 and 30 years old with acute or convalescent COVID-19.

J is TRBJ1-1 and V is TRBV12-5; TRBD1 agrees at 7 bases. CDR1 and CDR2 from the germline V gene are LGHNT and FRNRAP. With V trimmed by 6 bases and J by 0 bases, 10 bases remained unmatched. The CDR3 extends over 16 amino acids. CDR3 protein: CASGPPTGFMNTEAFF. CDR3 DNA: TGTGCTAGTGGGCCCCCGACAGGGTTCATGAACACTGAAGCTTTCTTT.

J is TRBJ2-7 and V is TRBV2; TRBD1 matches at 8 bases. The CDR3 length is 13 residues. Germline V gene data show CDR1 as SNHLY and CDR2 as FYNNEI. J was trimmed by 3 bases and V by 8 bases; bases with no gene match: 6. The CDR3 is CASLGRGLYEQYF. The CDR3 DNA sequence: TGTGCCAGCTTAGGCAGGGGGCTCTACGAGCAGTACTTC. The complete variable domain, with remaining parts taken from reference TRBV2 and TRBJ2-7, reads EPEVTQTPSHQVTQMGQEVILRCVPISNHLYFYWYRQILGQKVEFLVSFYNNEISEKSEIFDDQFSVERPDGSNFTLKIRSTKLEDSAMYFCASLGRGLYEQYFGPGTRLTVT.

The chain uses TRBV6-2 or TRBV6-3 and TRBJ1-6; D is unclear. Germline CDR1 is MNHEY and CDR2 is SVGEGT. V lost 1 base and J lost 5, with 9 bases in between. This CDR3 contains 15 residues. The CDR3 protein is CASSYFAGNNSPLHF. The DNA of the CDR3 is TGTGCCAGCAGTTACTTTGCAGGAAATAATTCACCCCTCCACTTT.

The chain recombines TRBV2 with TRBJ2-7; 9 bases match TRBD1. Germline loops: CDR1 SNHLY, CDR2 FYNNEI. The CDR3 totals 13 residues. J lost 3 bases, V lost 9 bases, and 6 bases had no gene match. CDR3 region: CASRTGALYEQYF. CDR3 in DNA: TGTGCCAGTAGGACAGGGGCCCTCTACGAGCAGTACTTC.

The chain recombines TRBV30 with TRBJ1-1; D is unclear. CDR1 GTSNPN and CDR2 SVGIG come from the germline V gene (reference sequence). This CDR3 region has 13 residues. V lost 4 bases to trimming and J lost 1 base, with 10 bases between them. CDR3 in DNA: TGTGCCTGGACCAGGACTGAGAACACTGAAGCTTTCTTT. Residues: CAWTRTENTEAFF.

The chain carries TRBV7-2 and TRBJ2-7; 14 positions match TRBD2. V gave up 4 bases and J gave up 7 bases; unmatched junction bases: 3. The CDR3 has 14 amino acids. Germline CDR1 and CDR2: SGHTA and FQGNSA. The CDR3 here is CASSWGLAGEEQYF. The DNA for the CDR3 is TGTGCCAGCAGCTGGGGACTAGCGGGGGAGGAGCAGTACTTC.

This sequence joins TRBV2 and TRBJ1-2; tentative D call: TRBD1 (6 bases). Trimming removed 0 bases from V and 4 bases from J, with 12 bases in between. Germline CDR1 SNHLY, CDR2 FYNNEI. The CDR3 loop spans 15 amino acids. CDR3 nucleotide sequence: TGTGCCAGCAGTGAAGCGCGACAGGCTAGCTATGGCTACACCTTC. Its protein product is CASSEARQASYGYTF.

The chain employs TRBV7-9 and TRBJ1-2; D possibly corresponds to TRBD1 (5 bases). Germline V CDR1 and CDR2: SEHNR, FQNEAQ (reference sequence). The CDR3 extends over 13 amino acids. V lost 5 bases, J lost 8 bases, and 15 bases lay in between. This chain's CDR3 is CASSEASGSGYTF. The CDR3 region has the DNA TGTGCCAGCAGCGAAGCCTCAGGGTCCGGCTACACCTTC.

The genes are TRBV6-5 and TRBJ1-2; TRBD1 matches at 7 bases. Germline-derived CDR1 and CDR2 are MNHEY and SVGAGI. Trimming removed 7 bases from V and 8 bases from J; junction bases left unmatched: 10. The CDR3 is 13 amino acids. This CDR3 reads CASTPDRVGGYTF. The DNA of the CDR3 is TGTGCCAGCACCCCTGACAGGGTCGGAGGCTACACCTTC.